This T cell receptor beta chain was recovered during a study of neurological immune-mediated disorders. TCRdb analysed the 5' RACE reads with MiXCR anew, one entry per CDR3 protein. The sample shows around 38,000 distinct CDR3 sequences, approximately 15% of them seen only once. Libraries from sorted cells used roughly 960,000 T cells (CD4+ or CD8+). CDR3 length: 14 residues. The trim removed 6 bases at V and 10 bases at J, leaving 6 bases unmatched. This clonotype was seen many times. This TCR derives from a woman in her sixties with HTLV-1-associated myelopathy (HAM/TSP). The rearrangement joins TRBV12-3 or TRBV12-4 to TRBJ2-1, with 13 bases aligning to TRBD2. Sequenced: CD4+ T cells from blood. The chain's CDR3 is CASRLAGGPGEQFF. The CDR3 bases are TGTGCCAGCAGACTAGCGGGGGGGCCGGGCGAGCAGTTCTTC.